Presented here are 26 T cell receptor beta chains from one specimen sequenced in a study of read filtering for tumor transcriptome and immune sequencing. This library used 300 to 500 ng RNA and molecular barcoded adaptors spanning alpha/delta and beta/gamma chains. Via MiXCR, TCRdb re-called the reads, giving one row per CDR3 protein. The data show tens of thousands of distinct CDR3 sequences, around 15% seen once. What was sequenced was a population of CD138-negative cells sorted from bone marrow. The receptors were gathered from a donor aged 40 or older with multiple myeloma.

This clonotype has a count of ten or more. V usage is TRBV25-1 and J usage is TRBJ2-3; D unclear. Between the trimmed V and J ends, which lost 9 bases and 1 base, there was a span of 11 bases. Germline V CDR1 and CDR2: MGHDK, SYGVNS. The CDR3 sequence is 13 residues long. The CDR3 is CASGFGGTDTQYF. The CDR3 DNA sequence: TGTGCCAGTGGCTTTGGAGGCACAGATACGCAGTATTTT.

This clonotype was recorded a few times. This may be a read error: a much more frequent sequence differs by one nucleotide. This chain links TRBV20-1 with TRBJ2-7; 13 positions match TRBD2. V lost 5 bases to trimming and J lost 8 bases; unmatched junction nucleotides: 3. The V gene's germline CDR1 is DFQATT and CDR2 SNEGSKA (reference sequence). CDR3 length: 12 amino acids. CDR3 coding DNA: TGCAGTGCTTTGGGACTAGCGGGACAGCAGTACTTC. The encoded protein is CSALGLAGQQYF.

This clonotype was counted between two and nine times. A much larger clonotype is one base distant, so this may be a read error. This chain links TRBV20-1 with TRBJ2-7; a possible D gene is TRBD2 (5 bases). This CDR3 has 12 residues. Germline lookup yields CDR1 DFQATT and CDR2 SNEGSKA (reference sequence). The CDR3 nucleotides read TGCGGTGCTGGAGGACTTACCTACGAGCAGTACTTC. Encoded protein: CGAGGLTYEQYF.

Of note for this clonotype: A clone one base away is much larger, so this may be a read error. This sequence joins TRBV2 and TRBJ1-5; weak D call: TRBD1 (5 bases). Per germline, CDR1 SNHLY and CDR2 FYNNEI. The CDR3 sequence is 13 residues long. The CDR3 coding sequence is TGTGCCACCACCCCGACAGTTAATCAGCCCCAGCGTTTT. Its protein is CATTPTVNQPQRF. The full variable domain, its missing parts supplied by reference TRBV2 and TRBJ1-5, is EPEVTQTPSHQVTQMGQEVILRCVPISNHLYFYWYRQILGQKVEFLVSFYNNEISEKSEIFDDQFSVERPDGSNFTLKIRSTKLEDSAMYFCATTPTVNQPQRFGDGTRLSIL.

This clonotype occurred many times. This chain links TRBV28 with TRBJ1-5; no firm D call. The V end lost 5 bases, the J end lost 6 bases, and 14 bases lay between the germline ends. The CDR3 is 14 residues long. Per the germline V gene, CDR1 is MDHEN and CDR2 is SYDVKM. The CDR3 protein is CASSLGRQTQPQHF. The CDR3 nucleotides read TGTGCCAGCAGTCTAGGGAGGCAGACTCAGCCCCAGCATTTT.

This clonotype has a count of ten or more. The chain links TRBV20-1 to TRBJ2-1, with 8 bases identical to TRBD2. The CDR3 runs to 15 residues. Germline lookup yields CDR1 DFQATT and CDR2 SNEGSKA (reference sequence). V gave up 0 bases and J gave up 0 bases; unmatched junction bases: 1. CDR3 sequence reads: CSARELAVSYNEQFF. The CDR3 bases are TGCAGTGCTAGAGAACTAGCGGTCTCCTACAATGAGCAGTTCTTC.

This clonotype has ten or more counts. The chain joins TRBV19 to TRBJ1-5; TRBD1 agrees at 8 bases. CDR1 is LNHDA, CDR2 SQIVND, per germline (reference sequence). J gave up 4 bases and V 11 bases, and 16 bases lay outside the gene matches. This CDR3 region has 16 residues. CDR3: CAASGGWFLRNQPQHF. The CDR3 bases are TGTGCCGCCTCAGGGGGCTGGTTTCTTCGTAATCAGCCCCAGCATTTT.

To note about this clonotype: A much more abundant neighbour one base away suggests this may be a read error. This chain uses TRBV5-1 with TRBJ1-1, with 7 bases identical to TRBD1. The CDR3 extends over 15 amino acids. Germline V gene data show CDR1 as SGHRS and CDR2 as YFSETQ. CDR3 region: CASSQGGGLNTEALF. CDR3 in DNA: TGCGCCAGCAGCCAAGGGGGCGGTTTGAACACTGAAGCTCTCTTT.

The sample holds a few counts of this clonotype. The rearrangement uses TRBV18 and TRBJ2-7; TRBD1 aligns across 7 bases. Germline-derived CDR1 and CDR2 are KGHSH and LQKENI. V was clipped by 3 bases and J by 4 bases; unmatched bases: 3. The CDR3 is 13 amino acids. The CDR3 protein is CASSPGQEYEQYF. CDR3 bases: TGTGCCAGCTCACCCGGACAGGAATACGAGCAGTACTTC.

This clonotype was recorded a few times. A much more abundant neighbour one base away suggests this may be a read error. J is TRBJ2-3 and V is TRBV27, with D perhaps TRBD1 or TRBD2 (6 bases each). The CDR3 runs to 15 residues. CDR1 and CDR2 from the germline V gene are MNHEY and SMNVEV (reference sequence). Deletions cut 5 bases from V and 1 base from J, with 13 bases between. CDR3 region: CASSLGASGTDTQYF. The DNA for the CDR3 is TGTGCCAGCAGTCTGGGGGCTAGCGGCACAGATACGCAGTATTTT.

This clonotype was counted many times. The rearrangement links TRBV7-2 to TRBJ2-7; 9 bases line up with TRBD2. Trimming took 4 bases from V and 5 from J; bases not matched to a gene: 15. CDR3 size: 17 residues. In germline, CDR1 is SGHTA, CDR2 FQGNSA. This CDR3 is CASSSIWPVAGVDEQYF. DNA of the CDR3: TGTGCCAGCAGCTCAATCTGGCCCGTAGCGGGAGTCGACGAGCAGTACTTC.

The table lists this clonotype with many counts. The CDR3 nucleotides are TGCAGCGTTGGGACTAGCGGATACAATGAGCAGTTCTTC. Translation gives CSVGTSGYNEQFF. The rearrangement links TRBV29-1 to TRBJ2-1; 10 bases match TRBD2. This CDR3 spans 13 amino acids. Germline V gives CDR1 SQVTM, CDR2 ANQGSEA. Trimming cost V 4 bases and J 4 bases; bases outside gene matches: 1.

This clonotype was recorded at least ten times. The rearrangement links TRBV29-1 to TRBJ2-5, with D unresolved. Between the trimmed V and J ends, which lost 4 bases and 2 bases, there was a span of 8 bases. Germline loops: CDR1 SQVTM, CDR2 ANQGSEA. The CDR3 is 12 amino acids. DNA of the CDR3: TGCAGCGTTGTCACAACTCAAGAGACCCAGTACTTC. The encoded protein is CSVVTTQETQYF. The full variable domain, rest sourced from reference TRBV29-1 and TRBJ2-5, is SAVISQKPSRDICQRGTSLTIQCQVDSQVTMMFWYRQQPGQSLTLIATANQGSEATYESGFVIDKFPISRPNLTFSTLTVSNMSPEDSSIYLCSVVTTQETQYFGPGTRLLVL.

This clonotype occurred a few times. A read error may explain this, as a much larger clone is one base away. The chain's CDR3 is CASSTGASGSYEQFF. The CDR3 DNA sequence: TGTGCCAGCAGCACCGGGGCTAGCGGGAGCTATGAGCAGTTCTTC. The chain employs TRBV13 and TRBJ2-1, with TRBD2 identical over 10 bases. The CDR3 covers 15 residues. Germline V lookup: CDR1 PRHDT, CDR2 FYEKMQ (reference sequence). With V trimmed by 5 bases and J by 8 bases, 9 bases remained unmatched.

V gene TRBV4-1 combines with J gene TRBJ2-1; D is unresolved. The CDR3 length is 17 residues. The germline V gene has CDR1 MGHRA and CDR2 YSYEKL. The V end lost 0 bases, the J end lost 6 bases, and 18 bases lay between the germline ends. This chain's CDR3 is CASSQDLRVSSCNEQFF. The CDR3 coding sequence is TGCGCCAGCAGCCAAGATCTCCGGGTGAGCTCTTGCAATGAGCAGTTCTTC.

The chain joins TRBV28 to TRBJ2-7; D is ambiguous. Germline V CDR1 and CDR2: MDHEN, SYDVKM. There are 14 residues in the CDR3. Trimming took 3 bases from V and 2 from J, leaving 11 bases between them. The CDR3 DNA reads as TGTGCCAGCAGTTTGGTACAGAGAGCCTACGAGCAGTACTTC. It translates to CASSLVQRAYEQYF.

This CDR3 is CASSPASTGELFF. The CDR3 nucleotides read TGTGCCAGCAGTCCGGCGAGCACCGGGGAGCTGTTTTTT. The rearrangement uses TRBV12-3 or TRBV12-4 and TRBJ2-2; D is uncertain. Trimming shortened V by 5 bases and J by 4 bases, and 8 bases separated the two germline ends. The CDR3 runs to 13 residues.

This clonotype has ten or more counts. The rearrangement joins TRBV7-2 to TRBJ2-1; D tentatively fits TRBD1 or TRBD2 (6 bases each). Germline values: CDR1 SGHTA, CDR2 FQGNSA. Trimming removed 3 bases from V and 5 bases from J, with 14 bases in between. There are 15 residues in the CDR3. The CDR3 loop reads CASSLGWGAHNEQFF. The DNA of the CDR3 is TGTGCCAGCAGCTTGGGGTGGGGGGCCCACAATGAGCAGTTCTTC. Complete variable domain (other parts from reference TRBV7-2 and TRBJ2-1): GAGVSQSPSNKVTEKGKDVELRCDPISGHTALYWYRQSLGQGLEFLIYFQGNSAPDKSGLPSDRFSAERTGGSVSTLTIQRTQQEDSAVYLCASSLGWGAHNEQFFGPGTRLTVL.

Comments on this clonotype: A much larger clone lies one base from this, so it may be a read error. The final CDR3 position lacks the conserved phenylalanine or tryptophan, pointing to a likely read error. The rearrangement links TRBV29-1 to TRBJ2-1, with D perhaps matching TRBD2 (5 bases). Germline CDR1 SQVTM, CDR2 ANQGSEA. Trimming cost V 0 bases and J 4 bases, with 16 bases left between them. The CDR3 loop spans 16 amino acids. This chain's CDR3 is CSVEDRLGWRYNEQFL. In DNA, the CDR3 is TGCAGCGTTGAAGATCGGCTAGGGTGGAGGTACAATGAGCAGTTCCTC.

In this sample, this clonotype turned up many times. The chain recombines TRBV4-2 with TRBJ1-5; D is possibly TRBD1 (5 bases). This CDR3 spans 16 amino acids. V was clipped by 0 bases and J by 0 bases, with 9 bases between them. Germline V gene lookup returns CDR1 LGHNA and CDR2 YNFKEQ. The CDR3 sequence: CASSQEGPYSNQPQHF. CDR3 sequence (DNA): TGTGCCAGCAGCCAAGAGGGGCCTTATAGCAATCAGCCCCAGCATTTT.

This clonotype appeared many times. The V and J genes are TRBV28 and TRBJ1-1; 9 bases align to TRBD1. After removal of 5 bases from V and 4 bases from J, the junction contained 5 bases not matched to a gene. This CDR3 is built from 14 residues. CDR1 is MDHEN and CDR2 is SYDVKM in the germline V gene. The CDR3 loop reads CASSVGQGATEAFF. CDR3 sequence (DNA): TGTGCCAGCAGTGTGGGACAGGGTGCCACTGAAGCTTTCTTT.

There are many counts of this clonotype. The chain uses TRBV29-1 and TRBJ2-2; a possible D gene is TRBD1 (5 bases). The CDR3 runs to 11 residues. Germline assignment: CDR1 SQVTM and CDR2 ANQGSEA. V was shortened by 6 bases and J by 9 bases, with 11 bases between the two germline ends. This chain's CDR3 is CSVQWGRELFF. The CDR3 DNA follows: TGCAGCGTCCAGTGGGGCCGGGAGCTGTTTTTT.

There are many counts of this clonotype. This sequence joins TRBV4-2 and TRBJ2-7, with a possible D match to TRBD2 (5 bases). The germline V and J ends were trimmed by 1 base and 2 bases, with 12 bases remaining between them. Germline values: CDR1 LGHNA, CDR2 YNFKEQ. CDR3 length: 15 amino acids. This chain's CDR3 is CASSQGLASPYEQYF. CDR3 nucleotides: TGTGCCAGCAGCCAAGGTTTAGCGTCGCCCTACGAGCAGTACTTC.

This clonotype was counted only a few times. This chain uses TRBV9 with TRBJ2-3, with no clear D. The CDR3 is 14 amino acids. Trimming pared 1 base from V and 0 bases from J, leaving 6 bases between. Germline V gene lookup returns CDR1 SGDLS and CDR2 YYNGEE. In DNA, the CDR3 is TGTGCCAGCAGCGTAACGCCTAGCACAGATACGCAGTATTTT. Translated, it gives CASSVTPSTDTQYF.

This clonotype was detected ten times or more. The CDR3 region has the DNA TGTGCCAGCACCCAAGTTTGGGGACTGGGGAACACTGAAGCTTTCTTT. It translates to CASTQVWGLGNTEAFF. The chain recombines TRBV6-5 with TRBJ1-1; D possibly corresponds to TRBD1 (5 bases). Germline V gene lookup returns CDR1 MNHEY and CDR2 SVGAGI. The V gene lost 7 bases and the J gene lost 1 base, with 19 bases spanning the gap. The length of the CDR3 is 16 residues.

This clonotype was seen repeatedly, ten times or more. CDR3 DNA: TGTGCCAGCAGTTTAACAGGCTACACAGATACGCAGTATTTT. It encodes CASSLTGYTDTQYF. The chain uses TRBV28 and TRBJ2-3; possible D gene TRBD1, 5 bases. With 2 bases removed from V and 2 bases from J, the gap between germline ends came to 8 bases. The CDR3 loop spans 14 amino acids. CDR1 and CDR2 (germline): MDHEN, SYDVKM.